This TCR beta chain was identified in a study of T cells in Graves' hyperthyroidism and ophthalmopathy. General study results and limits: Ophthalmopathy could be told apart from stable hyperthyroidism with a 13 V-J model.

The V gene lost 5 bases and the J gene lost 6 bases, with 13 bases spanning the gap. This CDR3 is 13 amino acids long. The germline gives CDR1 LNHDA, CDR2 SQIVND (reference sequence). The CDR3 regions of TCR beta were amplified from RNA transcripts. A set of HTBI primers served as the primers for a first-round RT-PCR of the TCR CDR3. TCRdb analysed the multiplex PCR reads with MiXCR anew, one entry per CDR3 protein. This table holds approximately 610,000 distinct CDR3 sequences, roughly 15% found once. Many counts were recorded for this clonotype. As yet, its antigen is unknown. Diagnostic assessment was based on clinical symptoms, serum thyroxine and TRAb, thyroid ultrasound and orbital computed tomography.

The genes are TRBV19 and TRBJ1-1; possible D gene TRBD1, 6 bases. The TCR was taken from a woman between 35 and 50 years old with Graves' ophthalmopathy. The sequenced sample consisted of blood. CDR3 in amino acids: CASSARGGSEAFF. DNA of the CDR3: TGTGCCAGTAGTGCCCGAGGGGGGTCTGAAGCTTTCTTT.